The sequence of this T cell receptor beta chain was determined in a study of T-cell memory formation after mild COVID-19. Study in general: TCR clusters were mostly donor specific.

Study observations and caveats: Researchers report contracting CD4+ clones mostly in CM and EM, with CD8+ clones in EMRA. Clones contracting over day 15 to 85 were CD4/CD8 balanced, with later expanders leaning CD4+.

V shed 5 bases and J shed 6 bases, with 21 bases lying between them. Germline V gives CDR1 DFQATT, CDR2 SNEGSKA (reference sequence). The CDR3 covers 15 residues. TCRdb analysed the 5' RACE reads with MiXCR anew, one entry per CDR3 protein. The repertoire holds 300,000 to 350,000 distinct CDR3 sequences, with approximately 19% as singletons. This clonotype showed up just a few times. What it binds is not known. The receptor comes from a man aged 18 to 30 who had mild COVID-19 (a few samples of this study predate the infection). Cell type and time point are not known. Sequenced: PBMCs or a T cell subset sorted from them (not recorded which). The J gene is TRBJ2-3, the V gene TRBV20-1; D might be TRBD1 (5 bases). The CDR3 DNA sequence: TGCAGTGCTCCTAGGCCAAGGGGTTTTTCCGATACGCAGTATTTT. Protein product: CSAPRPRGFSDTQYF.